This T cell receptor beta chain was profiled in a study of blood T cell repertoires in COVID-19. Looking at the study overall: Both acute and convalescent COVID-19 samples were obtained from the United States, Italy and Spain. In each case, the material was cDNA or gDNA derived from T cells, B-cell-depleted T cells, or PBMCs.

Germline V lookup: CDR1 SGHDT, CDR2 YYEEEE. The CDR3 is made up of 15 amino acids. V was clipped by 2 bases and J by 4 bases, with 12 bases between them. In the original analysis: From reference gene primer amplification, estimates of nucleated cell counts were derived. Method: immunoSEQ multiplex PCR; TCRdb's copy keeps in-frame clones and lacks some. V and J calls and clone size come straight from that table; D and trimming were deduced from the DNA. The data hold some 320,000 clones, with around 85% observed a single time. This chain uses TRBV5-6 with TRBJ2-2, with D possibly being TRBD1 (5 bases). The receptor comes from a human donor in a cohort sampled during active COVID-19. Sample: peripheral blood. The CDR3 DNA reads as TGTGCCAGCAGCTTCTCAGGGTTGATCACCGGGGAGCTGTTTTTT. Translated, it gives CASSFSGLITGELFF. The full variable domain, its missing parts supplied by reference TRBV5-6 and TRBJ2-2, is DAGVTQSPTHLIKTRGQQVTLRCSPKSGHDTVSWYQQALGQGPQFIFQYYEEEERQRGNFPDRFSGHQFPNYSSELNVNALLLGDSALYLCASSFSGLITGELFFGEGSRLTVL.